The sequence of this TCR beta chain was determined in a study of human T cells and chemical hapten exposure. The study's library attached unique molecular identifiers to single cDNA molecules. Authors' methods: Samples had a median of around 96,000 TCRs, ranging roughly 23,224 to 750,000. TCRdb redid the calling of the RACE reads with MiXCR, one entry per CDR3 protein. The V and J calls come from TCRdb's annotation, not from the publication. The repertoire holds around 50,000 distinct CDR3 sequences, over 9.5% seen once, with more than 1.5% in the top ten. Regarding the study as a whole: Among TCRs, those above 1 in 1000 frequency were unaffected by DPC sensitization.

The germline gives CDR1 KGHSH, CDR2 LQKENI. This CDR3 comprises 16 residues. Trimming stripped 3 bases from V and 6 bases from J, with 20 bases between. Time point here: patch test 2, 6 weeks after DPC sensitization. Treatment meaning: therapeutic diphenylcyclopropenone sensitization with weekly scalp DPC. Patch tests were applied only after blood draws. Notes on this clonotype: Its antigen remains unknown.

This receptor was taken from a woman aged 45-59 years with alopecia areata. Some clones in this sample may be carry-over from other donors' samples. The material was whole blood, obtained in connection with sensitization to the hapten diphenylcyclopropenone (DPC). J is TRBJ1-1 and V is TRBV18; a possible D gene is TRBD1 (6 bases). This CDR3 is CASSPRTETGLPEAFF. CDR3 nucleotide sequence: TGTGCCAGCTCACCCCGTACAGAGACAGGCCTCCCTGAAGCTTTCTTT.